The 17 T cell receptor beta chains listed next were all sequenced from one sample in a study of T cell responses to AZD1222 COVID-19 vaccine. This table comes from immunoSEQ multiplex PCR, and its TCRdb copy is limited to in-frame clones, with some not included. The data show 72,000 or so clones, 85% seen once. Sequenced material: peripheral blood, taken on day 0 of AZD1222 vaccination. The receptors derive from an adult in good health.

This clone was recorded once. The V call is TRBV11-2, the J call TRBJ2-2; a weak D match, TRBD1 (5 bases). Germline V gene lookup returns CDR1 SGHAT and CDR2 FQNNGV. V was shortened by 5 bases and J by 7 bases, with 14 bases between the two germline ends. The CDR3 has 14 residues. CDR3: CASSAPAGFGELFF. The CDR3 DNA is TGTGCCAGCAGCGCCCCTGCAGGGTTCGGGGAGCTGTTTTTT.

J is TRBJ1-1 and V is TRBV19, with a weak D call TRBD1 (5 bases). This CDR3 has 14 residues. V lost 3 bases to trimming and J lost 1 base, with 9 bases between them. The germline V gene has CDR1 LNHDA and CDR2 SQIVND (reference sequence). CDR3 loop: CASSILQGNTEAFF. CDR3 DNA sequence: TGTGCCAGTAGTATTTTGCAGGGGAACACTGAAGCTTTCTTT. Drawing the rest from reference TRBV19 and TRBJ1-1, the complete variable domain is DGGITQSPKYLFRKEGQNVTLSCEQNLNHDAMYWYRQDPGQGLRLIYYSQIVNDFQKGDIAEGYSVSREKKESFPLTVTSAQKNPTAFYLCASSILQGNTEAFFGQGTRLTVV.

This clone was observed once. The chain has TRBV14 and TRBJ2-3, with D maybe TRBD1 (7 bases). The CDR3 extends over 15 amino acids. V gave up 8 bases and J gave up 0 bases, with 15 bases separating them. Germline V gene lookup returns CDR1 SGHDN and CDR2 FVKESK. Written as DNA, the CDR3 is TGTGCCAGCCGAGGAGGGGACAGCAGCACAGATACGCAGTATTTT. Its protein is CASRGGDSSTDTQYF.

This clone showed up many times. The genes are TRBV19 and TRBJ2-6, with D uncertain. Germline lookup yields CDR1 LNHDA and CDR2 SQIVND (reference sequence). Trimming cost V 5 bases and J 2 bases, with 4 bases left between them. The CDR3 extends over 13 amino acids. CDR3 in DNA: TGTGCCAGTAGTTTCGCTGGGGCCAACGTCCTGACTTTC. Protein sequence: CASSFAGANVLTF.

V and J are TRBV6-4 and TRBJ2-4, with 8 bases lining up with TRBD2. Germline V gene data show CDR1 as MRHNA and CDR2 as SNTAGT. The CDR3 is made up of 15 amino acids. V shed 1 base, J shed 6 bases, and the junction held 5 bases outside the gene matches. The CDR3 here is CASSDFGGDGNIQYF. The CDR3 DNA reads TGTGCCAGCAGTGACTTCGGGGGGGACGGAAACATTCAGTACTTC.

This clone was counted a few times. The V and J genes are TRBV18 and TRBJ1-1; 11 nucleotides agree with TRBD1. In germline, CDR1 is KGHSH, CDR2 LQKENI. Losses at the gene ends were 3 bases for V and 5 bases for J; bases not matched to a gene: 5. The CDR3 runs 15 residues. As DNA, the CDR3 is TGTGCCAGCTCACCCGCCGGGACAGGGGGTACTGAAGCTTTCTTT. Translation gives CASSPAGTGGTEAFF.

This clone was detected many times. The chain couples TRBV5-1 to TRBJ1-1, with D perhaps TRBD1 (5 bases). V dropped 0 bases and J dropped 7 bases, with 7 bases sitting between them. The CDR3 is 12 residues long. The germline CDR1 and CDR2 sequences are SGHRS and YFSETQ. The CDR3 protein is CASSLGTSEAFF. CDR3 DNA: TGCGCCAGCAGCTTGGGGACAAGTGAAGCTTTCTTT.

This sequence joins TRBV30 and TRBJ1-2; 10 bases line up with TRBD1. This CDR3 is built from 11 residues. From germline, CDR1 is GTSNPN and CDR2 SVGIG (reference sequence). Trimming removed 6 bases from V and 8 bases from J; junction bases left unmatched: 3. The DNA of the CDR3 is TGTGCCTGTGGACAGGGGGACGGCTACACCTTC. It yields the protein CACGQGDGYTF.

The chain joins TRBV10-2 to TRBJ1-5, with D unclear. The V gene lost 8 bases and the J gene lost 0 bases, with 20 bases spanning the gap. The germline V gene encodes CDR1 WSHSY and CDR2 SAAADI. The CDR3 totals 17 residues. In DNA form, the CDR3 reads TGCGCCAGCGGGCGGTCGTCTGATACTGATAGCAATCAGCCCCAGCATTTT. Its translation: CASGRSSDTDSNQPQHF.

V is TRBV10-3 and J is TRBJ1-1; D may be TRBD1 (5 bases). The CDR3 extends over 13 amino acids. Per the germline V gene, CDR1 is ENHRY and CDR2 is SYGVKD. The V and J ends lost 6 bases and 1 base respectively, with 9 bases between them. The CDR3 DNA follows: TGTGCCATCAGGGGACTGCCGAACACTGAAGCTTTCTTT. Translating gives CAIRGLPNTEAFF.

The V call is TRBV12-3 or TRBV12-4, the J call TRBJ2-2, with D unresolved. V was pared by 3 bases and J by 5 bases, with 4 bases between. CDR3 length: 12 residues. This chain's CDR3 is CASSFGTGELFF. CDR3 in DNA: TGTGCCAGCAGTTTCGGGACCGGGGAGCTGTTTTTT.

The V gene is TRBV5-5, the J gene TRBJ2-5, with no clear D. The CDR3 extends over 14 amino acids. Per germline, CDR1 SGHKS and CDR2 YYEKEE (reference sequence). V was clipped by 1 base and J by 2 bases, with 9 bases between them. In DNA, the CDR3 is TGTGCCAGCAGCTTGTTAGGGCAGCAAGAGACCCAGTACTTC. This translates into CASSLLGQQETQYF. Using reference TRBV5-5 and TRBJ2-5 for the parts outside the CDR3, the full variable domain is DAGVTQSPTHLIKTRGQQVTLRCSPISGHKSVSWYQQVLGQGPQFIFQYYEKEERGRGNFPDRFSARQFPNYSSELNVNALLLGDSALYLCASSLLGQQETQYFGPGTRLLVL.

The genes are TRBV6-5 and TRBJ2-7; 10 positions match TRBD2. CDR3 length: 13 residues. J lost 2 bases, V lost 8 bases, and 3 bases had no gene match. CDR1 MNHEY and CDR2 SVGAGI come from the germline V gene. In DNA, the CDR3 is TGTGCCAGCGTAACTAGCGGGGCCTACGAGCAGTACTTC. This translates into CASVTSGAYEQYF.

The V gene is TRBV24-1, the J gene TRBJ2-1; a possible D gene is TRBD2 (5 bases). V lost 5 bases to trimming and J lost 0 bases, with 10 bases between them. Germline V gene data show CDR1 as KGHDR and CDR2 as SFDVKD. CDR3 length equals 15 residues. The CDR3 region is CATSATGSSYNEQFF. The DNA of the CDR3 is TGTGCCACCAGTGCCACTGGGAGCTCCTACAATGAGCAGTTCTTC.

V usage is TRBV20-1 and J usage is TRBJ1-4; tentatively, D is TRBD1 (5 bases). Germline V gives CDR1 DFQATT, CDR2 SNEGSKA (reference sequence). CDR3 length: 13 amino acids. V lost 3 bases, J lost 10 bases, and 15 bases lay in between. The CDR3 DNA reads as TGCAGTGCTAGTAGTAGGGGACTAGGAAAACTGTTTTTT. As protein: CSASSRGLGKLFF.

CDR3 coding DNA: TGTGCCAGCAGTTCCGGGGACGACACTGAAGCTTTCTTT. Protein product: CASSSGDDTEAFF. The chain has TRBV5-5 and TRBJ1-1; weak D call: TRBD1 (5 bases). V lost 5 bases and J lost 3, with 11 bases in between. The germline V gene has CDR1 SGHKS and CDR2 YYEKEE (reference sequence). The CDR3 totals 13 residues.

This rearrangement joins TRBV19 to TRBJ1-1; D gene ambiguous. This CDR3 has 14 amino acids. Germline loops: CDR1 LNHDA, CDR2 SQIVND (reference sequence). V was clipped by 7 bases and J by 2 bases, with 14 bases between them. The CDR3 is CASTPGGSNTEAFF. In DNA form, the CDR3 reads TGTGCCAGTACACCAGGAGGGAGTAACACTGAAGCTTTCTTT.